The sequence of this T cell receptor beta chain was determined in a study of T cell repertoires in cytomegalovirus infection. The CDR3 has 14 residues. Per the germline V gene, CDR1 is MDHEN and CDR2 is SYDVKM. Trimming removed 7 bases at V and 2 bases at J, with 14 bases between. From the reads, TCRdb called clonotypes with MiXCR, one entry per CDR3 protein. The data hold 360,000 or so distinct CDR3 sequences, with about 35% observed a single time. Study-level points and caveats: What dominated the ex vivo response were HLA-C-restricted CMV-specific TCR beta clonotypes.

This clonotype showed up just a few times. The antigen is not known. This sample comprised cultured PBMCs, obtained from culture after CMV antigen stimulation. The receptor was derived from a human donor in good health (CMV status not recorded). Some clones in this sample may be carry-over from other donors' samples. The genes are TRBV28 and TRBJ2-5, with D maybe TRBD2 (5 bases). CDR3 residues: CASTVTGLQETQYF. Here the CDR3 DNA reads TGTGCCAGCACGGTTACCGGACTTCAAGAGACCCAGTACTTC.